Each of the 20 T cell receptor beta chains below was sequenced from the same sample in a study of blood T cell repertoires in COVID-19. Clones were read by immunoSEQ multiplex PCR, and TCRdb kept only the in-frame ones, dropping some. The sample has around 390,000 clones, around nine tenths seen once. Sequences were obtained from PBMCs or T cells enriched from blood (not recorded which). The receptors shown here come from a woman in her fifties or sixties who had recovered from COVID-19.

The genes are TRBV18 and TRBJ1-5; TRBD1 matches 8 bases. The CDR3 is made up of 14 amino acids. After removal of 6 bases from V and 5 bases from J, the junction contained 6 bases not matched to a gene. The germline CDR1 and CDR2 sequences are KGHSH and LQKENI. In DNA form, the CDR3 reads TGTGCCAGCTCTCTCTCGGACAGGGATCAGCCCCAGCATTTT. This gives the protein CASSLSDRDQPQHF. The variable domain in full, with the rest retrieved from reference TRBV18 and TRBJ1-5, is NAGVMQNPRHLVRRRGQEARLRCSPMKGHSHVYWYRQLPEEGLKFMVYLQKENIIDESGMPKERFSAEFPKEGPSILRIQQVVRGDSAAYFCASSLSDRDQPQHFGDGTRLSIL.

V gene TRBV7-8 combines with J gene TRBJ1-5; unclear D gene. Trimming pared 4 bases from V and 2 bases from J, leaving 12 bases between. This CDR3 has 15 amino acids. CDR1 and CDR2 (germline): SGHVS, FQNEAQ. The chain's CDR3 is CASSSNRGGNQPQHF. The CDR3 coding sequence is TGTGCCAGCAGCTCCAACCGGGGAGGCAATCAGCCCCAGCATTTT.

The chain combines TRBV4-3 with TRBJ1-1; D ambiguous. V lost 4 bases to trimming and J lost 6 bases, with 15 bases between them. The germline V gene encodes CDR1 LGHNA and CDR2 YSLEER. This CDR3 contains 14 residues. The CDR3 sequence is CASSPGFGHAEAFF. The CDR3 region has the DNA TGCGCCAGCAGCCCGGGATTCGGGCACGCTGAAGCTTTCTTT.

This sequence joins TRBV2 and TRBJ1-1, with D maybe TRBD1 (6 bases). Between the trimmed V and J ends, which lost 7 bases and 1 base, there was a span of 34 bases. Germline V lookup: CDR1 SNHLY, CDR2 FYNNEI. There are 21 residues in the CDR3. Written as DNA, the CDR3 is TGTGCCAGCAAGCAAGTATCAGGGGCGAATTATATTCTTTTGGAGAACACTGAAGCTTTCTTT. It specifies CASKQVSGANYILLENTEAFF. Variable domain in full (rest from reference TRBV2 and TRBJ1-1): EPEVTQTPSHQVTQMGQEVILRCVPISNHLYFYWYRQILGQKVEFLVSFYNNEISEKSEIFDDQFSVERPDGSNFTLKIRSTKLEDSAMYFCASKQVSGANYILLENTEAFFGQGTRLTVV.

The V gene is TRBV5-1, the J gene TRBJ1-1; TRBD1 matches 9 bases. The germline V gene has CDR1 SGHRS and CDR2 YFSETQ. The CDR3 has 12 residues. V shed 4 bases, J shed 8 bases, and the junction held 3 bases outside the gene matches. CDR3 sequence (DNA): TGCGCCAGCAGCCTAGGACAGGGGGAAGCTTTCTTT. It codes for CASSLGQGEAFF.

This chain connects TRBV28 to TRBJ2-4; 9 positions match TRBD2. J lost 1 base, V lost 3 bases, and 7 bases had no gene match. The CDR3 has 17 amino acids. In germline, CDR1 is MDHEN, CDR2 SYDVKM. CDR3: CASSFRNLAGAKNIQYF. DNA of the CDR3: TGTGCCAGCAGTTTCCGCAATCTAGCGGGGGCCAAAAACATTCAGTACTTC. Variable domain in full (rest from reference TRBV28 and TRBJ2-4): DVKVTQSSRYLVKRTGEKVFLECVQDMDHENMFWYRQDPGLGLRLIYFSYDVKMKEKGDIPEGYSVSREKKERFSLILESASTNQTSMYLCASSFRNLAGAKNIQYFGAGTRLSVL.

This clone turned up a few times. The chain has TRBV7-9 and TRBJ1-2, with D perhaps matching TRBD1 (6 bases). Germline-derived CDR1 and CDR2 are SEHNR and FQNEAQ (reference sequence). The CDR3 runs to 14 residues. V lost 6 bases and J lost 4, with 15 bases in between. The CDR3 reads CASRLQGSGYGYTF. The CDR3 nucleotides read TGTGCCAGCAGATTACAGGGAAGTGGCTATGGCTACACCTTC.

This sequence joins TRBV7-8 and TRBJ1-2; D is perhaps TRBD1 (5 bases). Germline-derived CDR1 and CDR2 are SGHVS and FQNEAQ. The CDR3 has 14 residues. V was clipped by 5 bases and J by 4 bases, with 14 bases between them. The CDR3 spells CASSAETEIYGYTF. As DNA, the CDR3 is TGTGCCAGCAGCGCCGAGACAGAAATCTATGGCTACACCTTC.

This clone was detected only a few times. The J gene is TRBJ1-3, the V gene TRBV4-1; D unclear. The germline CDR1 and CDR2 sequences are MGHRA and YSYEKL. V was trimmed by 0 bases and J by 0 bases, leaving 9 bases between them. The CDR3 has 16 amino acids. CDR3 nucleotide sequence: TGCGCCAGCAGCCAAGACGCAGTTATCTCTGGAAACACCATATATTTT. It encodes CASSQDAVISGNTIYF.

V and J are TRBV6-1 and TRBJ2-3; D gene unclear. Germline CDR1 MNHNS, CDR2 SASEGT. The V and J ends lost 2 bases and 2 bases respectively, with 11 bases between them. CDR3 length: 15 amino acids. In DNA form, the CDR3 reads TGTGCCAGCAGTGAAAGTTGGTCTACCACAGATACGCAGTATTTT. Translated, it gives CASSESWSTTDTQYF.

V gene TRBV9 combines with J gene TRBJ2-1; 13 bases are shared with TRBD2. Losses at the gene ends were 4 bases for V and 15 bases for J; bases not matched to a gene: 13. Germline V gene data show CDR1 as SGDLS and CDR2 as YYNGEE. There are 15 residues in the CDR3. The CDR3 bases are TGTGCCAGCAGCTCAAGACTAGCGGGGGGCCCTAAGCCGTTCTTC. Amino acid sequence: CASSSRLAGGPKPFF.

The chain links TRBV28 to TRBJ1-2; D ambiguous. CDR1 MDHEN and CDR2 SYDVKM come from the germline V gene. The CDR3 contains 14 residues. Trimming left V 1 base short and J 3 bases short, with 9 bases between. The CDR3 loop is CASSLFLGHYGYTF. DNA for the CDR3: TGTGCCAGCAGTTTATTCCTGGGCCACTATGGCTACACCTTC.

This clone was seen a single time. Written as DNA, the CDR3 is TGTGCCAGTAGTACGACTTACCCCTACAATGAGCAGTTCTTC. Translation gives CASSTTYPYNEQFF. This rearrangement joins TRBV19 to TRBJ2-1; no definite D call. This CDR3 has 14 residues. CDR1 and CDR2 (germline): LNHDA, SQIVND (reference sequence). Trimming shortened V by 4 bases and J by 2 bases, and 9 bases separated the two germline ends.

Here the CDR3 reads CASTSLLLGYTF. In DNA form, the CDR3 reads TGTGCCAGCACCTCCCTTCTATTGGGCTACACCTTC. V is TRBV7-9 and J is TRBJ1-2; unclear D gene. CDR3 length equals 12 residues. The germline gives CDR1 SEHNR, CDR2 FQNEAQ (reference sequence). V dropped 7 bases and J dropped 8 bases, with 14 bases sitting between them.

The V gene is TRBV18, the J gene TRBJ1-5; 8 bases are a match to TRBD1. The V gene's germline CDR1 is KGHSH and CDR2 LQKENI. The length of the CDR3 is 16 residues. The junction had 6 bases not matched to a gene; V was cut back by 2 bases and J by 3 bases. The CDR3 DNA follows: TGTGCCAGCTCACCATTCGGACAGGGTAACAATCAGCCCCAGCATTTT. It yields the protein CASSPFGQGNNQPQHF.

This clone was counted once. The chain has TRBV7-9 and TRBJ2-1, with 9 nucleotides matching TRBD1. Germline lookup yields CDR1 SEHNR and CDR2 FQNEAQ (reference sequence). This CDR3 contains 13 residues. J gave up 15 bases and V 5 bases, and 11 bases lay outside the gene matches. CDR3 bases: TGTGCCAGCAGCAAACCCCACAGGGGGCATCGGTTCTTC. It yields the protein CASSKPHRGHRFF.

The chain is built from TRBV24-1 and TRBJ1-6, with TRBD1 identical over 8 bases. V dropped 4 bases and J dropped 9; count of bases not matched to a gene: 7. The V gene's germline CDR1 is KGHDR and CDR2 SFDVKD. CDR3 size: 15 residues. The CDR3 sequence is CATSDQTGVGSPLHF. The CDR3 DNA follows: TGTGCCACCAGTGACCAGACAGGGGTTGGTTCACCCCTCCACTTT.

Concerning this clone: Other DNA sequences in the same sample also yield this CDR3. The CDR3 here is CASSLVATGELFF. CDR3 DNA sequence: TGTGCCAGCAGCTTAGTGGCAACCGGGGAGCTGTTTTTT. The chain is built from TRBV7-2 and TRBJ2-2; D is ambiguous. V shed 1 base and J shed 5 bases, with 5 bases lying between them. Germline-derived CDR1 and CDR2 are SGHTA and FQGNSA. The CDR3 loop spans 13 amino acids.

This clone was seen just once. J is TRBJ2-2 and V is TRBV19, with TRBD1 matching 7 bases. This CDR3 is 14 amino acids long. V was clipped by 11 bases and J by 4 bases; unmatched bases: 10. Germline V gene lookup returns CDR1 LNHDA and CDR2 SQIVND (reference sequence). The CDR3 region is CASWGQTLTGELFF. The CDR3 DNA reads TGTGCCTCCTGGGGACAGACCCTCACCGGGGAGCTGTTTTTT.

The chain couples TRBV28 to TRBJ2-7; tentatively, D is TRBD2 (5 bases). The germline CDR1 and CDR2 sequences are MDHEN and SYDVKM. The CDR3 is 14 amino acids. The germline V and J ends were trimmed by 7 bases and 3 bases, with 16 bases remaining between them. The DNA for the CDR3 is TGTGCCAGCACTTTCAGAGGGCAGAACTACGAGCAGTACTTC. This encodes CASTFRGQNYEQYF. The full variable domain, rest sourced from reference TRBV28 and TRBJ2-7, is DVKVTQSSRYLVKRTGEKVFLECVQDMDHENMFWYRQDPGLGLRLIYFSYDVKMKEKGDIPEGYSVSREKKERFSLILESASTNQTSMYLCASTFRGQNYEQYFGPGTRLTVT.